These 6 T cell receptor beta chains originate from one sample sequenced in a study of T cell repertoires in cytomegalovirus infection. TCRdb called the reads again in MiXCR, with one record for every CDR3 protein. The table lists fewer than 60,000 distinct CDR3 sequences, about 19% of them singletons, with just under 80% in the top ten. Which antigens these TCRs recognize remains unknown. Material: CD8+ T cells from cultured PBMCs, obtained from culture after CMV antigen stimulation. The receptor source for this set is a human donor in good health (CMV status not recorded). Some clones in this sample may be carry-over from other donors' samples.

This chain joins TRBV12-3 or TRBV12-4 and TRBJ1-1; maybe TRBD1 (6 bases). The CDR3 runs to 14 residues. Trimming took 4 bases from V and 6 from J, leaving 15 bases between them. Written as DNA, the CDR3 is TGTGCCAGCAGTTACGGGGGCATTGGCGCTGAAGCTTTCTTT. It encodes CASSYGGIGAEAFF.

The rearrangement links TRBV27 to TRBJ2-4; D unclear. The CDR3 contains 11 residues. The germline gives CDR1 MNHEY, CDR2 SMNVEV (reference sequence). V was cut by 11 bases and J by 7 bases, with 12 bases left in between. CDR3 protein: CASFAKNIQYF. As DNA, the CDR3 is TGTGCCTCATTCGCGAAGAACATTCAGTACTTC.

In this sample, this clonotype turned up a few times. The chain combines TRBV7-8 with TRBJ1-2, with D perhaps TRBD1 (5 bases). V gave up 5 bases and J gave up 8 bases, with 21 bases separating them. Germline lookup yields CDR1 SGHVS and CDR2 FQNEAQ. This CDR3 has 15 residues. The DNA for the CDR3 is TGTGCCAGCAGCAGCCGACAGTTAATTAGGGACGGCTACACCTTC. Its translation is CASSSRQLIRDGYTF.

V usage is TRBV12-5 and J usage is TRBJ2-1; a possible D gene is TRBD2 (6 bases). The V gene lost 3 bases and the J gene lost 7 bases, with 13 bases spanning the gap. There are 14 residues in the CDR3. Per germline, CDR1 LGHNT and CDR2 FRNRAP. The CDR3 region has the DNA TGTGCTAGTGGTTTAGGGGCGGGGATAAATGAGCAGTTCTTC. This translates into CASGLGAGINEQFF.

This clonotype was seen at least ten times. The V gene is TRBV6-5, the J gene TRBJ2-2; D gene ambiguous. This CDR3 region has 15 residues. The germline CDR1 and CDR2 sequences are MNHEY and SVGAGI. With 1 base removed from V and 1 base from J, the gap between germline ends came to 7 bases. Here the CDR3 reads CASSYYGENTGELFF. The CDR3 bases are TGTGCCAGCAGTTACTACGGAGAGAACACCGGGGAGCTGTTTTTT.

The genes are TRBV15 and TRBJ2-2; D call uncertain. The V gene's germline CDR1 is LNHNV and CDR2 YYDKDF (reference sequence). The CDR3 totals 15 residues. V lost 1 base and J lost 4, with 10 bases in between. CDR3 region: CATSRVVGPTGELFF. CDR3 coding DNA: TGTGCCACCAGCAGAGTTGTAGGACCCACCGGGGAGCTGTTTTTT.